This T cell receptor (beta chain) was sequenced during a study of CD8 T cells in ankylosing spondylitis. General study findings and limits: Apparently characteristic of ankylosing spondylitis blood was a TCR beta motif (about eight highly homologous variants). The authors reported significant enrichment of disease-linked clones in matched ankylosing spondylitis synovial fluid. Clones linked with disease were CD8+ and fairly uncommon in the peripheral blood.

About this clonotype itself: Its antigen is unknown.

As the method for making TCR beta libraries, quantitative 5'-RACE with molecular barcodes was used. One entry per CDR3 protein, called by TCRdb with MiXCR from the 5' RACE reads. The sample records 200,000 to 300,000 distinct CDR3 sequences, 8.6% being singletons. CDR1 is MNHEY and CDR2 is SMNVEV in the germline V gene (reference sequence). The junction had 5 bases not matched to a gene; V was cut back by 5 bases and J by 4 bases. The CDR3 contains 15 residues. Sequencing was carried out using blood, either unsorted or a sorted T cell fraction (not recorded which). V gene TRBV27 combines with J gene TRBJ2-6; 7 bases match TRBD1. This sequence was found in a male donor with ankylosing spondylitis or in good health (not recorded which). CDR3 bases: TGTGCCAGCAGTGAAAGGGGGCACGGGGCCAACGTCCTGACTTTC. This encodes CASSERGHGANVLTF.